This note documents a single T cell receptor (beta chain) sequence. Germline lookup yields CDR1 PRHDT and CDR2 FYEKMQ (reference sequence). V shed 5 bases and J shed 3 bases, with 14 bases lying between them. This CDR3 contains 15 residues. Under the authors' procedure: Reference gene primer amplification yielded estimated nucleated cell counts. This table comes from immunoSEQ multiplex PCR, and its TCRdb copy is limited to in-frame clones, with some not included. The V and J calls and clone size are taken from that table; D and trimming were inferred from the DNA. The sample consists of about 98,000 clones, approximately 82% of them appearing once. The data originate from a study of blood T cell repertoires in COVID-19. Overall study context: Samples taken during acute and convalescent COVID-19 were collected in the United States, Italy and Spain. The cDNA or gDNA used as material had been derived from T cells, B-cell-depleted T cells, or PBMCs.

This clonotype was sampled from a man aged 55-75 years with acute or convalescent COVID-19. V gene TRBV13 combines with J gene TRBJ2-1; D perhaps matches TRBD1 (6 bases). Input material: peripheral blood. DNA for the CDR3: TGTGCCAGCAGCCTACGTCCGGACAGCTACAATGAGCAGTTCTTC. This translates into CASSLRPDSYNEQFF.